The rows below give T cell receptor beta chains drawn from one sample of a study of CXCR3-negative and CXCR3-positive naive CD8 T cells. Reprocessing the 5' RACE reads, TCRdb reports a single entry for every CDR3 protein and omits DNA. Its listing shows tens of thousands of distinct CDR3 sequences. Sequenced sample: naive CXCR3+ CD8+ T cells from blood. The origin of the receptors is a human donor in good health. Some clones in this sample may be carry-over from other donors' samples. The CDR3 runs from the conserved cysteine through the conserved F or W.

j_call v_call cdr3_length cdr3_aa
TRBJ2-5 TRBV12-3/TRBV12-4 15 CASSFSSGVQETQYF
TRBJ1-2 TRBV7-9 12 CASRPSNYGYTF
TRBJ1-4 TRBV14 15 CASSQEPAAEEKLFF
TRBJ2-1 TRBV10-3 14 CAISEAGVGNEQFF
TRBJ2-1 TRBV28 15 CASSPIRADYNDQFF
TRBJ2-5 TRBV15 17 CATSRDQWEDIQETQYF
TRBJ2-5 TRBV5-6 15 CASSLAGGVQETQYF
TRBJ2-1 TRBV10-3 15 CAIMEEAGSYNEQFF
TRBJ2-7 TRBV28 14 CASSSARGRYEQYF
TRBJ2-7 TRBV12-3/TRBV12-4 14 CASSSGETIYEQYF
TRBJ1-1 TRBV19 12 CASGTMNTEAFF
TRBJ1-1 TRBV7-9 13 CASSPTTGTEAFF
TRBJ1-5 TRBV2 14 CASVGVGANQPQHF
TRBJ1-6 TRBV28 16 CASSASTGPPLAPLHF
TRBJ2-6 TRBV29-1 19 CSVEGRDRGQSAGANVLTF
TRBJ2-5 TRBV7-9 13 CASSLNWEETQYF
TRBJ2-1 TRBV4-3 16 CASSQGPGSSYNEQFF
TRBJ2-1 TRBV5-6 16 CASSLTTSGLDNEQFF